This T cell receptor (beta chain) came from a study of blood T cell repertoires in COVID-19. Study in general: Acute and convalescent COVID-19 samples came from the United States, Italy and Spain. Sample material is recorded as cDNA or gDNA derived from T cells, B-cell-depleted T cells, or PBMCs.

Original analysis: How many nucleated cells were present was estimated from reference gene primer amplification. Sequenced by immunoSEQ multiplex PCR; TCRdb stores in-frame clones only, minus some. V and J calls and clone size come straight from that table; D and trimming were deduced from the DNA. This sample has 150,000 or so clones; about four fifths occur once, and the top ten carry roughly 13%. The V end lost 5 bases, the J end lost 4 bases, and 13 bases lay between the germline ends. Germline-derived CDR1 and CDR2 are SGHVS and FQNEAQ. This CDR3 comprises 14 residues. This clonotype originated in a man between 65 and 85 years old who had recovered from COVID-19. This chain links TRBV7-8 with TRBJ2-3; perhaps TRBD2 as D (5 bases). The sample consisted of peripheral blood. The CDR3 region has the DNA TGTGCCAGCAGCCAGATGGCGGGCTCAGATACGCAGTATTTT. Translation gives CASSQMAGSDTQYF.